This T cell receptor beta chain emerged from a study of T cells in localized non-small cell lung cancer. Whole-study findings and limits: As only one tumor region underwent sequencing, heterogeneity remains possible. Higher T cell density in the blood was associated with longer overall survival, whereas higher adjacent-lung clonality associated with shorter survival. Within adjacent lung there appeared a median approximately 60 of the top 100 tumor clones.

Generated by immunoSEQ multiplex PCR, the TCRdb table keeps only in-frame clones and is missing some. Here the sample spans about 17,000 clones, around four fifths being singletons. A word on this clone: The antigen remains undetermined.

CDR1 MNHEY and CDR2 SMNVEV come from the germline V gene (reference sequence). The ends were cut back, 1 base at V and 7 bases at J, with 7 bases in the middle. This CDR3 is 13 amino acids long. The material was peripheral blood, obtained before any cancer treatment. The rearrangement joins TRBV27 to TRBJ2-2; D gene uncertain. This clonotype was sampled from a male donor at least 60 years old with stage III lung adenocarcinoma. DNA of the CDR3: TGTGCCAGCAGTTTATACGGCTACGGGGAGCTGTTTTTT. Amino acids: CASSLYGYGELFF.